This T cell receptor beta chain originates from a study of CXCR3-negative and CXCR3-positive naive CD8 T cells. A remark on this clonotype: Its target is unknown.

Carrying UMI labels, the TRB cDNA libraries were prepared through 5' RACE. TCRdb re-called the 5' RACE reads, yielding one record per CDR3 amino acid sequence without DNA. This sample's table reports about 130,000 distinct CDR3 sequences. Definition of naive CD8+ T cells rested on a CD45RO-CCR7+CD27+CD95- profile. The CDR3 covers 16 residues. Germline CDR1 is SQVTM and CDR2 is ANQGSEA. Study findings and constraints: For memory CD8+ cells diversity was much lower, but both naive subsets had comparably high diversity. Naive CXCR3-negative and CXCR3-positive cells had similar TRBV-TRBJ usage; memory differed.

Material: naive CXCR3- CD8+ T cells from blood. Noted subset: CD45RO-CCR7+CD27+CD95- naive CD8+ T cells lacking CXCR3 (TNR3-). The V call is TRBV29-1, the J call TRBJ2-3; without DNA, the TCRdb call of TRBD2 cannot be checked. This clonotype was sampled from a human donor in good health. Some clones in this sample may be carry-over from other donors' samples. CDR3 region: CSVRSGKVYATDTQYF.